These 2 T cell receptor beta chains originate from one sample sequenced in a study of CD8 T cells in ankylosing spondylitis. TCRdb re-called the 5' RACE reads through MiXCR, storing one row per CDR3 protein. The data show about 360,000 distinct CDR3 sequences, 20% seen once. Sample: blood, either unsorted or a sorted T cell fraction (not recorded which). All receptors come from a male donor with ankylosing spondylitis or in good health (not recorded which).

Ten or more counts support this clonotype. The chain has TRBV12-3 or TRBV12-4 and TRBJ2-7; maybe TRBD1 (6 bases). The germline V and J ends were trimmed by 6 bases and 3 bases, with 15 bases remaining between them. CDR3 length: 14 amino acids. The CDR3 DNA is TGTGCCAGCAGCTGGGACAACCAGATCTACGAGCAGTACTTC. Protein: CASSWDNQIYEQYF.

This chain uses TRBV28 with TRBJ2-5, with 9 bases identical to TRBD2. The ends lost 5 bases at V and 2 bases at J; junction bases unmatched: 18. This CDR3 spans 19 amino acids. CDR1 and CDR2 (germline): MDHEN, SYDVKM. For the CDR3, the DNA is TGTGCCAGCAGTACCACGGCGGGGGGGCCCCTTAGTGGTCAAGAGACCCAGTACTTC. It yields the protein CASSTTAGGPLSGQETQYF.